Listed here are 5 T cell receptor beta chains from one sample, sequenced in a study of blood T cell repertoires in COVID-19. Measured with immunoSEQ multiplex PCR; TCRdb has only the in-frame clones, and not every one. Altogether approximately 74,000 clones are present, 70% to 90% being singletons, with the ten largest covering more than 1.5%. The sequencing sample was made of peripheral blood. Receptors were obtained from a woman aged 80 or over with active or convalescent COVID-19.

This rearrangement joins TRBV5-1 to TRBJ2-7; TRBD2 matches 8 bases. V trimming: 2 bases; J trimming: 6 bases; junction bases outside the gene matches: 10. The CDR3 is made up of 15 amino acids. Germline loops: CDR1 SGHRS, CDR2 YFSETQ. DNA of the CDR3: TGCGCCAGCAGCTTAAAAATCGGGAGGGCGGTCGAGCAGTACTTC. It specifies CASSLKIGRAVEQYF.

The rearrangement joins TRBV30 to TRBJ1-2; no firm D call. Germline-derived CDR1 and CDR2 are GTSNPN and SVGIG (reference sequence). Trimming stripped 1 base from V and 9 bases from J, with 15 bases between. CDR3 length equals 13 residues. The CDR3 region has the DNA TGTGCCTGGAGTGCAGCCCCCGGGGTCCGCTACACCTTC. It specifies CAWSAAPGVRYTF. The full variable domain, with the rest looked up from reference TRBV30 and TRBJ1-2, is SQTIHQWPATLVQPVGSPLSLECTVEGTSNPNLYWYRQAAGRGLQLLFYSVGIGQISSEVPQNLSASRPQDRQFILSSKKLLLSDSGFYLCAWSAAPGVRYTFGSGTRLTVV.

The chain recombines TRBV7-8 with TRBJ1-1; the D is unclear. CDR1 and CDR2 from the germline V gene are SGHVS and FQNEAQ. The V end was cut by 3 bases, the J end by 5 bases, with 10 bases between. The CDR3 spans 13 residues. The CDR3 here is CASSLAVETEAFF. DNA for the CDR3: TGTGCCAGCAGCTTGGCAGTTGAAACTGAAGCTTTCTTT.

The chain couples TRBV7-6 to TRBJ2-2; TRBD2 matches 7 bases. V shed 5 bases, J shed 1 base, and the junction held 4 bases outside the gene matches. Germline lookup yields CDR1 SGHVS and CDR2 FNYEAQ. The CDR3 runs to 15 residues. Here the CDR3 reads CASSGRGGNTGELFF. The DNA for the CDR3 is TGTGCCAGCAGCGGGCGCGGGGGGAACACCGGGGAGCTGTTTTTT.

To note about this clone: Other DNA variants within this sample encode the same CDR3. The rearrangement uses TRBV6-5 and TRBJ1-3; 7 bases map to TRBD1. Germline CDR1 reads MNHEY; CDR2 reads SVGAGI. The trim removed 2 bases at V and 3 bases at J, leaving 4 bases unmatched. CDR3 length: 15 amino acids. The CDR3 protein is CASSYRGPGGNTIYF. As DNA, the CDR3 is TGTGCCAGCAGTTACAGGGGGCCGGGTGGAAACACCATATATTTT.